Presented here are 6 T cell receptor beta chains from one specimen sequenced in a study of blood T cells in healthy people across ages. The second PCR ran roughly 6 to 11 cycles with a sample-barcoded 5' primer and J-beta primers. MiXCR was run by TCRdb on the 5' RACE reads, yielding one entry per CDR3 protein. The repertoire consists of hundreds of thousands of distinct CDR3 sequences, with 20% to 30% occurring once and the leading ten covering around 3%. The same data also contributed to another study, on T cells of mothers and their children.

The sequenced sample consisted of blood. The receptor set was obtained from a boy aged 10-17 years in good health.

This rearrangement joins TRBV5-1 to TRBJ1-4, with 9 bases that match TRBD1. Per the germline V gene, CDR1 is SGHRS and CDR2 is YFSETQ. This CDR3 spans 15 amino acids. V trimming: 4 bases; J trimming: 8 bases; junction bases outside the gene matches: 9. The CDR3 DNA sequence: TGCGCCAGCAGCCAACAGGGGGCTCTAGAGGAAAAACTGTTTTTT. This codes for CASSQQGALEEKLFF.

This clonotype turned up a few times. The V call is TRBV4-2, the J call TRBJ2-7; 11 nucleotides line up with TRBD2. From germline, CDR1 is LGHNA and CDR2 YNFKEQ. V lost 0 bases, J lost 3 bases, and 4 bases stayed unmatched. The CDR3 totals 16 residues. The CDR3 spells CASSQDGTSGLYEQYF. The CDR3 nucleotides are TGTGCCAGCAGCCAAGATGGGACTAGCGGACTCTACGAGCAGTACTTC.

J is TRBJ1-1 and V is TRBV6-5, with unresolved D. CDR3 size: 9 residues. V was trimmed by 7 bases and J by 7 bases, leaving 4 bases between them. Germline assignment: CDR1 MNHEY and CDR2 SVGAGI. The DNA of the CDR3 is TGTGCCAGCACCAATGAAGCTTTCTTT. It encodes CASTNEAFF.

This clonotype came up a few times. J is TRBJ2-4 and V is TRBV7-9; 11 bases match TRBD2. Germline assignment: CDR1 SEHNR and CDR2 FQNEAQ (reference sequence). V lost 4 bases to trimming and J lost 1 base; unmatched junction nucleotides: 9. The CDR3 sequence is 18 residues long. The CDR3 DNA sequence: TGTGCCAGCAGCTCCTCTAGCGGGGGGAAATGGGCCAAAAACATTCAGTACTTC. Translation: CASSSSSGGKWAKNIQYF.

The chain combines TRBV6-1 with TRBJ2-1; the match to TRBD1 covers 7 bases. Germline CDR1 MNHNS, CDR2 SASEGT. This CDR3 spans 16 amino acids. Losses at the gene ends were 5 bases for V and 2 bases for J; bases not matched to a gene: 9. The CDR3: CASSMRTGTTYNEQFF. CDR3 nucleotides: TGTGCCAGCAGTATGAGGACAGGTACCACCTACAATGAGCAGTTCTTC.

In the case of this clonotype: Germline is not matched at one junction end, which may reflect a read error. V and J are TRBV12-3 or TRBV12-4 and TRBJ2-5; 9 positions agree with TRBD2. This CDR3 has 14 amino acids. CDR3 nucleotides: TGTGCCAGCAGTTTATCCCCTAGCGGGGAGGGTAAGTTCTTC. Amino acid sequence: CASSLSPSGEGKFF.